These T cell receptor beta chains were read from a single sample in a study of monozygotic twins with cystic fibrosis. Measured with immunoSEQ multiplex PCR; TCRdb has only the in-frame clones, and not every one. The table has around 10,000 clones, around 97% seen once. The material sequenced was blood. The origin of the receptors is a boy aged 5-17 years with cystic fibrosis. CDR3s include the opening cysteine and the closing phenylalanine or tryptophan. Fields, in order: clone size, D gene, J gene, V gene, CDR3 DNA, CDR3 protein. D genes are given only for firm matches. Where a row states a size, it is once, few, many or the class of an expanded clone; other rows omit it.

-	-	TRBJ2-2	TRBV6-1	TGTGCCAGCAGTGAGATACAGGTGAAGGGGGAGCTGTTTTTT	CASSEIQVKGELFF
-	-	TRBJ1-1	TRBV30	TGTGCCTGGAGTGAGGCAGGCCACACTGAAGCTTTCTTT	CAWSEAGHTEAFF
-	TRBD2	TRBJ2-1	TRBV5-1	TGCGCCAGCAGCTTGGTTAGGATTAGCGGGAGATATGAGCAGTTCTTC	CASSLVRISGRYEQFF
-	-	TRBJ1-1	TRBV2	TGTGCCAGCAGTGAAGGGCGCATGAACACTGAAGCTTTCTTT	CASSEGRMNTEAFF
-	-	TRBJ1-4	TRBV6-6	TGTGCCAGCAGCCCCGGTGGCAGGGAAAATGAAAAACTGTTTTTT	CASSPGGRENEKLFF
once	-	TRBJ1-2	TRBV11-2	TGTGCCAGCAGCTTGGCCACAGGGACCTATGGCTACACCTTC	CASSLATGTYGYTF
-	-	TRBJ1-2	TRBV19	TGTGCCAGTAGTCAGGGGTTGGGCTATGGCTACACCTTC	CASSQGLGYGYTF
-	-	TRBJ1-1	TRBV9	TGTGCCAGCAGCGTGGGCAGGGGGAACACTGAAGCTTTCTTT	CASSVGRGNTEAFF
-	-	TRBJ1-6	TRBV2	TGTGCCAGCAGGGACGGGAGGGGCGGTAATTCACCCCTCCACTTT	CASRDGRGGNSPLHF
few	-	TRBJ1-6	TRBV6-1	TGTGCCAGCGGGGGGGACTATAATTCACCCCTCCACTTT	CASGGDYNSPLHF
-	-	TRBJ1-1	TRBV30	TGTGCCTGGAGTCTAGGAGGGACCACTGAAGCTTTCTTT	CAWSLGGTTEAFF
-	-	TRBJ1-2	TRBV5-4	TGTGCCAGCAGCTTGGGCGCGGGGCCCTCCTCCTATGGCTACACCTTC	CASSLGAGPSSYGYTF
-	-	TRBJ2-1	TRBV28	TGTGCCAGCAGTATCCGGGACTTACAGTTCTTC	CASSIRDLQFF
-	TRBD2	TRBJ2-5	TRBV27	TGTGCCAGCAGAGCTAGCGGGGTAAAGACCCAGTACTTC	CASRASGVKTQYF
-	-	TRBJ2-5	TRBV14	TGTGCCAGCAGCCCGCAAGGCTTCTCCTTTGTGGAGACCCAGTACTTC	CASSPQGFSFVETQYF
-	-	TRBJ1-1	TRBV19	TGTGCCAGTAGTATAGGTCAACCGAACACTGAAGCTTTCTTT	CASSIGQPNTEAFF
-	-	TRBJ2-5	TRBV5-1	TGCGCCAGCAGCTTGTCTCCGCGGGATCAAGAGACCCAGTACTTC	CASSLSPRDQETQYF
once	-	TRBJ1-2	TRBV19	TGTGCCAGTAGGGGAAGTGTTCCAGGGCATGGCTACACCTTC	CASRGSVPGHGYTF
-	-	TRBJ1-6	TRBV9	TGTGCCAGCAGCTTGGGACTGAAGGATTCACCCCTCCACTTT	CASSLGLKDSPLHF
-	-	TRBJ1-6	TRBV30	TGTGCCTGGAGTGTAACTTGTTCGCCCTATAATTCACTCCTCCACTTT	CAWSVTCSPYNSLLHF
-	-	TRBJ1-2	TRBV7-2	TGTGCCAGCAGCGCAAACCACGGGACCGATGGCTACACCTTC	CASSANHGTDGYTF
-	-	TRBJ2-3	TRBV5-5	TGTGCCAGCAGCTTGGCGGAGGATACGCAGTATTTT	CASSLAEDTQYF
-	TRBD2	TRBJ2-3	TRBV7-3	TGTGCCAGCAGCTTAGGACTAGCGGGACCCACAGATACGCAGTATTTT	CASSLGLAGPTDTQYF
-	TRBD1	TRBJ2-1	TRBV27	TGTGCCAGCAGCCTAAGTCGGACAGGCCACAATGAGCAGTTCTTC	CASSLSRTGHNEQFF
-	TRBD1	TRBJ1-5	TRBV2	TGTGCCAGCAGTGCCTGGGACAGGACTAATCAGCCCCAGCATTTT	CASSAWDRTNQPQHF
-	-	TRBJ1-4	TRBV2	TGTGCCAGCAGTGTCGGCCAGCCAAGTTCATTCTATGAAAAACTGTTTTTT	CASSVGQPSSFYEKLFF
once	TRBD1	TRBJ1-5	TRBV6-6	TGTGCCAGCGGGGAACGGACAGGGGGGAATCAGCCCCAGCATTTT	CASGERTGGNQPQHF
-	-	TRBJ1-6	TRBV6-5	TGTGCCAGTCGAGGACAGAATAATTCACCCCTCCACTTT	CASRGQNNSPLHF
-	-	TRBJ1-2	TRBV14	TGTGCCAGCAGCCACTCGCATGCTAACTATGGCTACACCTTC	CASSHSHANYGYTF
few	-	TRBJ1-1	TRBV28	TGTGCCAGCAGGATCCCGGGAGGGAACACTGAAGCTTTCTTT	CASRIPGGNTEAFF
-	-	TRBJ1-1	TRBV29-1	TGCAGCGTTTGCTGGTTGGACACTGAAGCTTTCTTT	CSVCWLDTEAFF
once	TRBD1	TRBJ2-7	TRBV7-2	TGTGCCAGCAGCTTATGGGACAGCTCATACGAGCAGTACTTC	CASSLWDSSYEQYF
-	-	TRBJ2-6	TRBV6-1	TGTGCCAGCAGTGAATACGGTGGCCCGACGTCCTCTGGGGCCAACGTCCTGACTTTC	CASSEYGGPTSSGANVLTF
-	-	TRBJ2-7	TRBV7-2	TGTGCCAGCACATGGTACCAGGAGACCTACGAGCAGTACTTC	CASTWYQETYEQYF
-	-	TRBJ2-2	TRBV2	TGTGCCAGCAAGGGAACCGGGGAGCTGTTTTTT	CASKGTGELFF
-	-	TRBJ2-1	TRBV19	TGTGCCAGTAGTATCCTTAGAGTGAGTAGCCCGAATGAGCAGTTCTTC	CASSILRVSSPNEQFF
-	-	TRBJ1-5	TRBV19	TGTGCCAGTAGTGCCAGGGACTCCAATCAGCCCCAGCATTTT	CASSARDSNQPQHF